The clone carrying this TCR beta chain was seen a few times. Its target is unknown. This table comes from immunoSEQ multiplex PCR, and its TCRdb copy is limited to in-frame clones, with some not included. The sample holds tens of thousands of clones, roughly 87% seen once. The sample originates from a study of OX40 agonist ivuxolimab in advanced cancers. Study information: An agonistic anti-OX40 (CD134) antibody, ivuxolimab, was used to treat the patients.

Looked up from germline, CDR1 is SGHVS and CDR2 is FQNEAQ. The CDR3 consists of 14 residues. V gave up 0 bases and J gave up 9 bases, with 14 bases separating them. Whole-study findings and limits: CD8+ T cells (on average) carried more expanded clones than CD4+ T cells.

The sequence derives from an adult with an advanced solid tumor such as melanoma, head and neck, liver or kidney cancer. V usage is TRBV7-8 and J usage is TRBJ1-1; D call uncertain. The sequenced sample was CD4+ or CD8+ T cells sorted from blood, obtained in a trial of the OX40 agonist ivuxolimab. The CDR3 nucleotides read TGTGCCAGCAGCTTAGCGTGGCAGTCCACCAAAGCTTTCTTT. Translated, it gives CASSLAWQSTKAFF.